Listed below are T cell receptor beta chains from one sample, sequenced in a study of cytomegalovirus exposure and HLA in healthy donors. Here immunoSEQ multiplex PCR was the method, and the copy in TCRdb shows in-frame clones only, minus some. The sample comprises some 120,000 clones, over 65% of which are singletons, and 2% to 3% rests with the top ten. Sequencing was carried out using PBMCs. The receptors derive from a female donor in good health and CMV-seronegative. CDR3s include the opening cysteine and the closing phenylalanine or tryptophan. Fields, in order: D gene, V gene, J gene, clone size, CDR3 protein, CDR3 DNA. The D gene is left open where the match is weak. Size values are once, few and many counts, or a class for expanded clones, and some rows have none.

d_call: TRBD1
v_call: TRBV5-8
j_call: TRBJ1-1
clone_size: .
cdr3_aa: CASSSRGQVGTEAFF
cdr3_nt: TGTGCCAGCAGCTCCCGGGGACAGGTAGGAACTGAAGCTTTCTTT

d_call: .
v_call: TRBV19
j_call: TRBJ1-2
clone_size: .
cdr3_aa: CASSWTEDYGYTF
cdr3_nt: TGTGCCAGTAGTTGGACAGAAGACTATGGCTACACCTTC

d_call: .
v_call: TRBV23-1
j_call: TRBJ2-7
clone_size: .
cdr3_aa: CASSQPEQIWSKRQPYSYEQYF
cdr3_nt: TGCGCCAGCAGTCAACCGGAGCAGATTTGGTCGAAGCGACAGCCTTACTCCTACGAGCAGTACTTC

d_call: TRBD2
v_call: TRBV18
j_call: TRBJ2-1
clone_size: .
cdr3_aa: CASSTLAGNEQFF
cdr3_nt: TGTGCCAGCTCTACCTTAGCGGGGAATGAGCAGTTCTTC

d_call: .
v_call: TRBV6-5
j_call: TRBJ2-1
clone_size: .
cdr3_aa: CASSSPGTEQFF
cdr3_nt: TGTGCCAGCAGTTCCCCGGGTACTGAGCAGTTCTTC

d_call: .
v_call: TRBV6-5
j_call: TRBJ1-1
clone_size: many
cdr3_aa: CASSSRENTEAFF
cdr3_nt: TGTGCCAGCAGCTCCAGGGAGAACACTGAAGCTTTCTTT

d_call: TRBD2
v_call: TRBV6-1
j_call: TRBJ2-7
clone_size: .
cdr3_aa: CASTRGSSYEQYF
cdr3_nt: TGTGCCAGCACGCGGGGGTCCTCCTACGAGCAGTACTTC

d_call: .
v_call: TRBV29-1
j_call: TRBJ1-1
clone_size: .
cdr3_aa: CSVLTGWSTEAFF
cdr3_nt: TGCAGCGTCCTGACAGGATGGAGCACTGAAGCTTTCTTT

d_call: .
v_call: TRBV19
j_call: TRBJ1-2
clone_size: .
cdr3_aa: CASSITGPNGYTF
cdr3_nt: TGTGCCAGTAGTATCACAGGGCCCAATGGCTACACCTTC

d_call: TRBD2
v_call: TRBV7-9
j_call: TRBJ2-1
clone_size: .
cdr3_aa: CASSSPMGGTVDNEQFF
cdr3_nt: TGTGCCAGCAGCTCACCTATGGGGGGGACGGTCGACAATGAGCAGTTCTTC

d_call: TRBD1
v_call: TRBV6-1
j_call: TRBJ2-7
clone_size: .
cdr3_aa: CASQGQVYEQYF
cdr3_nt: TGTGCCAGCCAAGGACAGGTTTACGAGCAGTACTTC

d_call: TRBD1
v_call: TRBV19
j_call: TRBJ1-2
clone_size: .
cdr3_aa: CASSRTGGRVWYGYTF
cdr3_nt: TGTGCCAGTAGCAGGACAGGGGGCCGCGTTTGGTATGGCTACACCTTC

d_call: TRBD1
v_call: TRBV9
j_call: TRBJ1-5
clone_size: once
cdr3_aa: CASSPTGQGDQPQHF
cdr3_nt: TGTGCCAGCAGCCCCACGGGACAGGGAGATCAGCCCCAGCATTTT

d_call: TRBD1
v_call: TRBV30
j_call: TRBJ2-1
clone_size: .
cdr3_aa: CAWRGQGNEQFF
cdr3_nt: TGTGCCTGGAGGGGACAGGGAAATGAGCAGTTCTTC

d_call: .
v_call: TRBV19
j_call: TRBJ1-5
clone_size: .
cdr3_aa: CASTNGGVGNQPQHF
cdr3_nt: TGTGCCAGTACCAACGGAGGGGTGGGCAATCAGCCCCAGCATTTT

d_call: .
v_call: TRBV23-1
j_call: TRBJ2-7
clone_size: .
cdr3_aa: CASSRHEQYF
cdr3_nt: TGCGCCAGCAGTCGCCACGAGCAGTACTTC

d_call: .
v_call: TRBV19
j_call: TRBJ2-7
clone_size: .
cdr3_aa: CASSIEGHSSYEQYF
cdr3_nt: TGTGCCAGTAGTATAGAAGGACATTCTTCCTACGAGCAGTACTTC

d_call: TRBD2
v_call: TRBV27
j_call: TRBJ2-1
clone_size: .
cdr3_aa: CASSDGTSGGYNEQFF
cdr3_nt: TGTGCCAGCAGCGATGGGACTAGCGGGGGCTACAATGAGCAGTTCTTC

d_call: TRBD1
v_call: TRBV7-8
j_call: TRBJ2-7
clone_size: .
cdr3_aa: CASSRKGTGERSF
cdr3_nt: TGTGCCAGCAGCCGGAAAGGGACAGGAGAGCGGAGCTTC

d_call: .
v_call: TRBV9
j_call: TRBJ2-2
clone_size: .
cdr3_aa: CASGERPGLFF
cdr3_nt: TGTGCCAGCGGGGAGAGGCCGGGGCTGTTTTTT

d_call: .
v_call: TRBV7-2
j_call: TRBJ1-5
clone_size: once
cdr3_aa: CASSFDPGDQPQHF
cdr3_nt: TGTGCCAGCAGCTTTGACCCAGGGGATCAGCCCCAGCATTTT

d_call: TRBD2
v_call: TRBV6-4
j_call: TRBJ2-3
clone_size: .
cdr3_aa: CASSPTGLAGGARSDTQYF
cdr3_nt: TGTGCCAGCAGCCCCACCGGACTAGCGGGGGGGGCCCGGTCAGATACGCAGTATTTT

d_call: TRBD1
v_call: TRBV2
j_call: TRBJ1-1
clone_size: .
cdr3_aa: CASSEIGRGSAEAFF
cdr3_nt: TGTGCCAGCAGTGAAATAGGCAGGGGGTCCGCTGAAGCTTTCTTT

d_call: .
v_call: TRBV7-9
j_call: TRBJ2-3
clone_size: .
cdr3_aa: CASSPTLSGDTQYF
cdr3_nt: TGTGCCAGCAGCCCCACGCTTTCGGGAGATACGCAGTATTTT

d_call: TRBD1
v_call: TRBV7-9
j_call: TRBJ1-3
clone_size: .
cdr3_aa: CASSPQGAKGNTIYF
cdr3_nt: TGTGCCAGCAGCCCACAGGGGGCGAAAGGAAACACCATATATTTT

d_call: .
v_call: TRBV5-8
j_call: TRBJ2-5
clone_size: .
cdr3_aa: CASSLGRGSQETQYF
cdr3_nt: TGTGCCAGCAGCTTGGGTAGAGGATCCCAAGAGACCCAGTACTTC

d_call: .
v_call: TRBV19
j_call: TRBJ2-7
clone_size: .
cdr3_aa: CASSIGADYEQYF
cdr3_nt: TGTGCCAGTAGTATAGGAGCCGACTACGAGCAGTACTTC

d_call: TRBD1
v_call: TRBV6-5
j_call: TRBJ1-2
clone_size: .
cdr3_aa: CASSYSNRGNYGYTF
cdr3_nt: TGTGCCAGCAGTTACTCGAACAGGGGGAACTATGGCTACACCTTC

d_call: .
v_call: TRBV5-1
j_call: TRBJ1-1
clone_size: few
cdr3_aa: CASEDTMNTEAFF
cdr3_nt: TGCGCCAGCGAGGACACCATGAACACTGAAGCTTTCTTT

d_call: TRBD2
v_call: TRBV6-5
j_call: TRBJ2-1
clone_size: .
cdr3_aa: CASSYVGGGAFNEQFF
cdr3_nt: TGTGCCAGCAGTTACGTCGGCGGGGGGGCCTTCAATGAGCAGTTCTTC

d_call: TRBD1
v_call: TRBV5-6
j_call: TRBJ2-7
clone_size: .
cdr3_aa: CASNDFVTGGRQYF
cdr3_nt: TGTGCCAGCAACGACTTCGTTACAGGGGGCAGGCAGTACTTC

d_call: TRBD2
v_call: TRBV27
j_call: TRBJ2-2
clone_size: .
cdr3_aa: CASSLSIGGGTGELFF
cdr3_nt: TGTGCCAGCAGTTTATCCATCGGGGGGGGGACCGGGGAGCTGTTTTTT

d_call: .
v_call: TRBV5-4
j_call: TRBJ1-2
clone_size: .
cdr3_aa: CASSLPDYYGYTF
cdr3_nt: TGTGCCAGCAGCTTGCCGGACTACTATGGCTACACCTTC

d_call: TRBD1
v_call: TRBV4-1
j_call: TRBJ2-7
clone_size: few
cdr3_aa: CASSQGQGRQYF
cdr3_nt: TGCGCCAGCAGCCAGGGACAGGGGAGGCAGTACTTC

d_call: TRBD1
v_call: TRBV6-1
j_call: TRBJ1-5
clone_size: .
cdr3_aa: CASSEGAGGQPQHF
cdr3_nt: TGTGCCAGCAGTGAAGGGGCAGGGGGTCAGCCCCAGCATTTT

d_call: .
v_call: TRBV4-1
j_call: TRBJ1-1
clone_size: .
cdr3_aa: CASSHSATEAFF
cdr3_nt: TGCGCCAGCAGCCATAGCGCCACGGAGGCTTTCTTT

d_call: .
v_call: TRBV6-5
j_call: TRBJ2-2
clone_size: .
cdr3_aa: CASSPSNTGELFF
cdr3_nt: TGTGCCAGCAGTCCATCGAACACCGGGGAGCTGTTTTTT

d_call: .
v_call: TRBV30
j_call: TRBJ2-2
clone_size: .
cdr3_aa: CAWRGPGELFF
cdr3_nt: TGTGCCTGGCGCGGGCCCGGGGAGCTGTTTTTT

d_call: .
v_call: TRBV7-9
j_call: TRBJ1-1
clone_size: few
cdr3_aa: CASSLEPGSTEAFF
cdr3_nt: TGTGCCAGCAGCTTAGAGCCAGGGTCGACTGAAGCTTTCTTT

d_call: TRBD2
v_call: TRBV4-3
j_call: TRBJ2-3
clone_size: .
cdr3_aa: CASSQDGEGQLADTQYF
cdr3_nt: TGCGCCAGCAGCCAAGACGGGGAGGGTCAGTTGGCAGATACGCAGTATTTT

d_call: TRBD1
v_call: TRBV19
j_call: TRBJ2-6
clone_size: .
cdr3_aa: CASSRDRDKGGANVLTF
cdr3_nt: TGTGCCAGTAGTAGGGACAGGGATAAAGGTGGGGCCAACGTCCTGACTTTC

d_call: TRBD1
v_call: TRBV7-3
j_call: TRBJ1-4
clone_size: .
cdr3_aa: CASSSRTGDLTYGEKLFF
cdr3_nt: TGTGCCAGCAGCTCCCGGACAGGGGACTTGACCTATGGTGAAAAACTGTTTTTT

d_call: .
v_call: TRBV27
j_call: TRBJ1-1
clone_size: .
cdr3_aa: CASSLTEYTEAFF
cdr3_nt: TGTGCCAGCAGTTTAACCGAGTACACTGAAGCTTTCTTT

d_call: TRBD2
v_call: TRBV7-2
j_call: TRBJ2-1
clone_size: .
cdr3_aa: CASSLLAGAGNEQFF
cdr3_nt: TGTGCCAGCAGCCTCCTAGCGGGGGCAGGGAATGAGCAGTTCTTC

d_call: TRBD1
v_call: TRBV5-1
j_call: TRBJ2-5
clone_size: .
cdr3_aa: CASSKTQGAVRETQYF
cdr3_nt: TGCGCCAGCAGCAAGACACAGGGGGCTGTAAGAGAGACCCAGTACTTC

d_call: .
v_call: TRBV9
j_call: TRBJ2-2
clone_size: .
cdr3_aa: CASSVEVASGELFF
cdr3_nt: TGTGCCAGCAGCGTAGAGGTAGCGAGCGGGGAGCTGTTTTTT

d_call: TRBD1
v_call: TRBV2
j_call: TRBJ1-2
clone_size: .
cdr3_aa: CASSEALQGQGARFSGYTF
cdr3_nt: TGTGCCAGCAGTGAAGCGCTTCAGGGACAGGGGGCGCGGTTTAGCGGCTACACCTTC

d_call: TRBD1
v_call: TRBV11-2
j_call: TRBJ1-6
clone_size: .
cdr3_aa: CASSATGYRPLHF
cdr3_nt: TGTGCCAGCAGCGCGACAGGGTATCGGCCCCTCCACTTT

d_call: .
v_call: TRBV5-5
j_call: TRBJ1-1
clone_size: .
cdr3_aa: CASSSTRGRNTEAFF
cdr3_nt: TGTGCCAGCAGTTCAACTCGGGGGAGGAACACTGAAGCTTTCTTT

d_call: .
v_call: TRBV5-6
j_call: TRBJ1-2
clone_size: .
cdr3_aa: CASSLEMARNYGYTF
cdr3_nt: TGTGCCAGCAGCTTGGAGATGGCCCGAAACTATGGCTACACCTTC

d_call: TRBD1
v_call: TRBV2
j_call: TRBJ2-3
clone_size: .
cdr3_aa: CASRDRGPDTQYF
cdr3_nt: TGTGCCAGCAGGGACAGGGGGCCAGATACGCAGTATTTT

d_call: TRBD1
v_call: TRBV14
j_call: TRBJ1-1
clone_size: once
cdr3_aa: CASSHRDRAEAFF
cdr3_nt: TGTGCCAGCAGCCACCGGGACAGGGCTGAAGCTTTCTTT

d_call: .
v_call: TRBV27
j_call: TRBJ2-1
clone_size: .
cdr3_aa: CASKRGSSYNEQFF
cdr3_nt: TGTGCCAGCAAGAGGGGGAGCTCCTACAATGAGCAGTTCTTC

d_call: TRBD1
v_call: TRBV5-1
j_call: TRBJ2-2
clone_size: .
cdr3_aa: CASRRPGQGPTGELFF
cdr3_nt: TGCGCCAGCAGACGACCGGGACAGGGACCCACCGGGGAGCTGTTTTTT

d_call: TRBD1
v_call: TRBV19
j_call: TRBJ1-2
clone_size: .
cdr3_aa: CASRDRGLYGYTF
cdr3_nt: TGTGCCAGTAGGGACAGGGGGCTCTATGGCTACACCTTC

d_call: .
v_call: TRBV20-1
j_call: TRBJ2-5
clone_size: .
cdr3_aa: CSASFQETQYF
cdr3_nt: TGCAGTGCTTCGTTTCAAGAGACCCAGTACTTC

d_call: .
v_call: TRBV6-6
j_call: TRBJ1-5
clone_size: .
cdr3_aa: CASSPHQPQHF
cdr3_nt: TGTGCCAGCAGCCCACACCAGCCCCAGCATTTT

d_call: .
v_call: TRBV6-6
j_call: TRBJ2-1
clone_size: .
cdr3_aa: CASRPGLNNEQFF
cdr3_nt: TGTGCCAGCAGGCCGGGACTCAACAATGAGCAGTTCTTC

d_call: .
v_call: TRBV4-2
j_call: TRBJ1-5
clone_size: .
cdr3_aa: CASSQDWKGGRNQPQHF
cdr3_nt: TGTGCCAGCAGCCAAGATTGGAAGGGCGGGCGCAATCAGCCCCAGCATTTT